These T cell receptor beta chains were read from a single sample in a study of cytomegalovirus exposure and HLA in healthy donors. TCRdb's table, derived via immunoSEQ multiplex PCR, lists solely in-frame clones and lacks some. In the table there are over 150,000 clones, about two thirds of which are singletons. Material for sequencing was PBMCs. These receptors were collected from a woman younger than 35 in good health and CMV-seropositive. Each CDR3 is given with its conserved first and last residue. The order of the fields is J gene, D gene, V gene, CDR3 protein. D genes are given only for firm matches.

TRBJ1-6 TRBD1 TRBV27 CASSLMQGENSPLHF
TRBJ2-7 TRBD1 TRBV19 CASSFPGTGIYEQYF
TRBJ1-5 TRBD1 TRBV7-8 CASSGHQGVGQPQHF
TRBJ1-1 NA TRBV7-9 CASSFEVNTEAFF
TRBJ1-2 TRBD1 TRBV7-3 CASSGQGADGYTF
TRBJ1-5 TRBD1 TRBV28 CASRVQGGRPQHF
TRBJ2-5 TRBD2 TRBV27 CASSLNSGRALQETQYF
TRBJ1-1 NA TRBV19 CASGYRVEWGTEAFF
TRBJ1-1 NA TRBV10-3 CAIGGTNTEAFF
TRBJ2-5 TRBD1 TRBV5-6 CASSLFQGADETQYF
TRBJ2-3 TRBD2 TRBV29-1 CSVQPSGRGTDTQYF
TRBJ2-1 TRBD2 TRBV5-4 CASSSGGGSGHYNEQFF
TRBJ2-7 TRBD2 TRBV6-1 CASELAFSLSYEQYF
TRBJ2-2 NA TRBV7-7 CASSSAYPGELFF
TRBJ1-1 TRBD1 TRBV5-1 CASSLGRDRGSIGAEAFF
TRBJ2-3 TRBD2 TRBV5-4 CASSPGGRSTDTQYF
TRBJ2-5 TRBD2 TRBV7-9 CASSITPLAGEETQYF
TRBJ1-1 NA TRBV23-1 CASSEVRGETEAFF
TRBJ1-2 NA TRBV28 CASSFLPGGGLYGYTF
TRBJ2-5 NA TRBV2 CARKGERQTQYF
TRBJ2-1 NA TRBV18 CASSPMPQVNADRDEQFF